This T cell receptor (beta chain) is from a study of T cells in Graves' hyperthyroidism and ophthalmopathy. Background on the study: Blood was drawn when the patient was first diagnosed and still untreated. General study points: Researchers report that a 13 V-J model separated ophthalmopathy from stable hyperthyroidism.

V gave up 5 bases and J gave up 0 bases, with 5 bases separating them. The germline gives CDR1 DFQATT, CDR2 SNEGSKA (reference sequence). CDR3 size: 12 residues. Note on this clonotype: Antigen: not known.

It was RNA transcripts that yielded the amplified TCR beta CDR3 regions. Researchers ran a first-round RT-PCR on the TCR CDR3 using the HTBI primer set. Via MiXCR, TCRdb re-called the multiplex PCR reads, giving one row per CDR3 protein. The sample gives some 560,000 distinct CDR3 sequences, approximately 15% of which show up once; approximately 7% is in the top ten. The receptor was isolated from a woman in her 30s with Graves' hyperthyroidism. Sequencing was carried out using blood. The chain uses TRBV20-1 and TRBJ2-1; D gene uncertain. The CDR3, as DNA: TGCAGTGCTGCCACCTCCTACAATGAGCAGTTCTTC. This translates into CSAATSYNEQFF.